One T cell receptor beta chain is described in this entry. Germline CDR1 reads MNHNY; CDR2 reads SVGAGI (reference sequence). This CDR3 comprises 14 residues. Trimming cost V 0 bases and J 10 bases; bases outside gene matches: 1. Methods used by the authors: Nucleated cell number was recorded as an estimate derived from reference gene primer amplification. This table comes from immunoSEQ multiplex PCR, and its TCRdb copy is limited to in-frame clones, with some not included. That table supplies the V and J calls and clone size; D and trimming were determined from the DNA. The sample gives approximately 130,000 clones, about 75% of which show up once; around 18% is in the top ten. The data were obtained in a study of blood T cell repertoires in COVID-19. Study-level information: Samples taken during acute and convalescent COVID-19 were collected in the United States, Italy and Spain. Sample material is recorded as cDNA or gDNA derived from T cells, B-cell-depleted T cells, or PBMCs.

This chain connects TRBV6-6 to TRBJ1-6; 9 bases are a match to TRBD1. Sequenced input: peripheral blood. The TCR was taken from an elderly man with acute or convalescent COVID-19. CDR3 sequence reads: CASSYSTGGSPLHF. As DNA, the CDR3 is TGTGCCAGCAGTTACTCAACAGGGGGCTCACCCCTCCACTTT.